The clone carrying this T cell receptor beta chain was recorded at least ten times. V dropped 6 bases and J dropped 2 bases, with 14 bases sitting between them. Germline loops: CDR1 DFQATT, CDR2 SNEGSKA (reference sequence). CDR3 size: 13 residues. This record belongs to a study of molecular identifiers for immune sequencing clone quantification. TCRdb passed the PCR reads through MiXCR, listing each CDR3 protein once. The profile shows about 320,000 distinct CDR3 sequences, 20% to 25% of them singletons. Material: naive CD8+ T cells from blood, with Jurkat cell RNA spiked in. Subset in this sample: FACS-sorted CD8+CD4-CCR7+CD45RA+ naive T cells. This chain connects TRBV20-1 to TRBJ2-7, with D maybe TRBD2 (6 bases). This TCR was recovered from a human donor in good health. Some libraries in this study had Jurkat cell RNA spiked in. The CDR3 DNA sequence: TGCAGTGCAAGTCCGGGACTTGCCTACGAGCAGTACTTC. It yields the protein CSASPGLAYEQYF.